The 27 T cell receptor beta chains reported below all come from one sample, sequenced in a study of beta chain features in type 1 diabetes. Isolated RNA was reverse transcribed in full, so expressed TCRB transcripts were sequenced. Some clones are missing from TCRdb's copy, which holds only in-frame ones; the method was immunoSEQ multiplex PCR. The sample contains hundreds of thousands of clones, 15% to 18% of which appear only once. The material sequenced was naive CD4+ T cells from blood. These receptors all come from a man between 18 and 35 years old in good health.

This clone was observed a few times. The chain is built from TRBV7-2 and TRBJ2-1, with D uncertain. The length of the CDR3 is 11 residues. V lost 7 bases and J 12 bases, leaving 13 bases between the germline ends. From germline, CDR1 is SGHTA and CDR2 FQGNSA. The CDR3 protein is CASNQRTRQFF. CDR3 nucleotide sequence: TGTGCCAGCAACCAACGGACCCGGCAGTTCTTC.

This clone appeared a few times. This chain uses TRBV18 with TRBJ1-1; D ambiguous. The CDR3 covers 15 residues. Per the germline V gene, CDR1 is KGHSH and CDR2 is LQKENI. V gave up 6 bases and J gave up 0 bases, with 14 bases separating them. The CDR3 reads CASSTTEGMNTEAFF. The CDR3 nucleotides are TGTGCCAGCTCCACGACGGAGGGCATGAACACTGAAGCTTTCTTT. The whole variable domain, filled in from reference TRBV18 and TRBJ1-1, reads NAGVMQNPRHLVRRRGQEARLRCSPMKGHSHVYWYRQLPEEGLKFMVYLQKENIIDESGMPKERFSAEFPKEGPSILRIQQVVRGDSAAYFCASSTTEGMNTEAFFGQGTRLTVV.

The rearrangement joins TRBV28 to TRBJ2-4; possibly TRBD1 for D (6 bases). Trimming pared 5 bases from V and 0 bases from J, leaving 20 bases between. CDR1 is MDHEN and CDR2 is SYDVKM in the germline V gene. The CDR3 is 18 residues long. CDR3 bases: TGTGCCAGCAGTCCCTCGCCGGGACAAGAATTAGCCAAAAACATTCAGTACTTC. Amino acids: CASSPSPGQELAKNIQYF.

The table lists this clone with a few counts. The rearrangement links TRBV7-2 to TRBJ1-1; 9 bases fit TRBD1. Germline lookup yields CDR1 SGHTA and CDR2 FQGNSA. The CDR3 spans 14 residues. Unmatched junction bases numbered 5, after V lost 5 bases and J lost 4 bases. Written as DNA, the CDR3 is TGTGCCAGCAGCACGACAGGGGGGAGCACTGAAGCTTTCTTT. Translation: CASSTTGGSTEAFF.

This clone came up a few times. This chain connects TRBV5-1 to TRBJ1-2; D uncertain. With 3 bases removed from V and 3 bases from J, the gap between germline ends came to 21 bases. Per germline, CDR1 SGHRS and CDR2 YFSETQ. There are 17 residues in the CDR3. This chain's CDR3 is CASSSTALSGHYYGYTF. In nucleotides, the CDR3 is TGCGCCAGCAGCTCCACAGCGCTCTCAGGCCATTACTATGGCTACACCTTC. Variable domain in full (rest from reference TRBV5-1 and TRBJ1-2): KAGVTQTPRYLIKTRGQQVTLSCSPISGHRSVSWYQQTPGQGLQFLFEYFSETQRNKGNFPGRFSGRQFSNSRSEMNVSTLELGDSALYLCASSSTALSGHYYGYTFGSGTRLTVV.

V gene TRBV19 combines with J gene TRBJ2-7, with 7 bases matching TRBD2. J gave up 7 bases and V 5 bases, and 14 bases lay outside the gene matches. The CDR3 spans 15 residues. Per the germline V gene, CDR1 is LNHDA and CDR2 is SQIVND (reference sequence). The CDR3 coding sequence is TGTGCCAGTAGTGCCGGGGCTAGCGGTCGGTGGGAGCAGTACTTC. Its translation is CASSAGASGRWEQYF.

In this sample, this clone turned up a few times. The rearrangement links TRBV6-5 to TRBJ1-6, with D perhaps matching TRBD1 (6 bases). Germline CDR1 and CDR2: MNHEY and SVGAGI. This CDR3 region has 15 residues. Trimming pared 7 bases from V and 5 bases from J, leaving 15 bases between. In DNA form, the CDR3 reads TGTGCCAGCAAATTGGACAGAGAAGATAATTCACCCCTCCACTTT. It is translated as CASKLDREDNSPLHF.

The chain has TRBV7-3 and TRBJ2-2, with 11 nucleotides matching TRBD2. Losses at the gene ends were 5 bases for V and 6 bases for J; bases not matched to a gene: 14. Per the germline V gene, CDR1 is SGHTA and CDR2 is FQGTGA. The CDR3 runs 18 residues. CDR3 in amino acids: CASSVLPALAGVAGELFF. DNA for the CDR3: TGTGCCAGCAGCGTACTCCCCGCACTAGCGGGGGTTGCCGGGGAGCTGTTTTTT.

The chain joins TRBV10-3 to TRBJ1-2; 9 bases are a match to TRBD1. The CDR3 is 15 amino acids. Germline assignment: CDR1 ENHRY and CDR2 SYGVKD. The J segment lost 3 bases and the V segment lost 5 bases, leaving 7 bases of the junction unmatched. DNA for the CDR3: TGTGCCATCAGTAAGAACAGGGGGCTAGACTATGGCTACACCTTC. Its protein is CAISKNRGLDYGYTF.

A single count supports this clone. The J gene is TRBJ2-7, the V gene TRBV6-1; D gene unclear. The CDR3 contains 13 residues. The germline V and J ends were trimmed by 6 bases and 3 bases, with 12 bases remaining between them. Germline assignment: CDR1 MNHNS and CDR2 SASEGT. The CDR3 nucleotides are TGTGCCAGCAGCTTAGGCGGCGGCTACGAGCAGTACTTC. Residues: CASSLGGGYEQYF.

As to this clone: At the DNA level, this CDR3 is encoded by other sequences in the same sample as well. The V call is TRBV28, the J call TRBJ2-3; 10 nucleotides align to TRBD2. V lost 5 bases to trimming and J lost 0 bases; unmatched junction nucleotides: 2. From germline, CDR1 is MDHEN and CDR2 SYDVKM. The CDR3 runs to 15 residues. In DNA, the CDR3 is TGTGCCAGCAGTCGGACTAGCGGCAGCACAGATACGCAGTATTTT. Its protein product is CASSRTSGSTDTQYF.

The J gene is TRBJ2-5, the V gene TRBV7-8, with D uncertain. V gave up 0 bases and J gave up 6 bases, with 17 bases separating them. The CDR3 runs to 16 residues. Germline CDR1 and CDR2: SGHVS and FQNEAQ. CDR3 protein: CASSLAGRTNPQTQYF. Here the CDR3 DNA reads TGTGCCAGCAGCTTAGCCGGAAGAACCAACCCCCAGACCCAGTACTTC.

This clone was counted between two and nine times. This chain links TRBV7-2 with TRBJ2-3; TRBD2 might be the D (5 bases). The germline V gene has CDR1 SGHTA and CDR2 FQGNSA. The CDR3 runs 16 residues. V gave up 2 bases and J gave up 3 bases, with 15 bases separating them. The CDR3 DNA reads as TGTGCCAGCAGCTTAATCGGACTTCAGATAACAGATACGCAGTATTTT. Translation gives CASSLIGLQITDTQYF.

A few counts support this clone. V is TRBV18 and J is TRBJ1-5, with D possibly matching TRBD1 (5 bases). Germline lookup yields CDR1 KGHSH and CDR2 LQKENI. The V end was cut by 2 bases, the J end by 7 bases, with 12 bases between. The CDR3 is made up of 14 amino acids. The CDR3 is CASSPTGGAQPQHF. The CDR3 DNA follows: TGTGCCAGCTCACCAACAGGAGGGGCCCAGCCCCAGCATTTT.

In DNA, the CDR3 is TGTGCCATCAGTGAGTCGAGGCAGTTTCAAGAGACCCAGTACTTC. Its translation: CAISESRQFQETQYF. This sequence joins TRBV10-3 and TRBJ2-5; D not resolved. The V and J ends lost 0 bases and 2 bases respectively, with 10 bases between them. CDR3 length: 15 residues. From germline, CDR1 is ENHRY and CDR2 SYGVKD.

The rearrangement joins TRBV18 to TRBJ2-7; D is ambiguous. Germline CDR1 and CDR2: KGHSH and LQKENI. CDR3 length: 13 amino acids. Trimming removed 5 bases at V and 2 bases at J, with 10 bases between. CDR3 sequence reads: CASSTASAYEQYF. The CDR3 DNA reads TGTGCCAGCTCAACGGCATCTGCCTACGAGCAGTACTTC.

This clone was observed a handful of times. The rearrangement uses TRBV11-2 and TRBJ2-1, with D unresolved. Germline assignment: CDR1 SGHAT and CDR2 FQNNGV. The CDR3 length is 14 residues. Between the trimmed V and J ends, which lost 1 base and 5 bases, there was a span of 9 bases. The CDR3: CASSLGVTHNEQFF. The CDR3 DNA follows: TGTGCCAGCAGCTTAGGGGTGACTCACAATGAGCAGTTCTTC.

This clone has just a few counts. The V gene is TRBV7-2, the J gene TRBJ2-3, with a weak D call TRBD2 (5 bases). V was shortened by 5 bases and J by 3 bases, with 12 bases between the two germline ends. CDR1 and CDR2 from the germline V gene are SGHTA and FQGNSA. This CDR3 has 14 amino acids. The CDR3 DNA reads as TGTGCCAGCAGCCCGGCGCGAGGGACAGATACGCAGTATTTT. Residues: CASSPARGTDTQYF.

The CDR3 reads CAISLGIEQFF. The CDR3 DNA sequence: TGTGCCATCAGTCTAGGAATTGAGCAGTTCTTC. The gene calls are TRBV10-3 and TRBJ2-1; D is unclear. Trimming removed 5 bases from V and 9 bases from J, with 8 bases in between. Germline assignment: CDR1 ENHRY and CDR2 SYGVKD. This CDR3 has 11 amino acids.

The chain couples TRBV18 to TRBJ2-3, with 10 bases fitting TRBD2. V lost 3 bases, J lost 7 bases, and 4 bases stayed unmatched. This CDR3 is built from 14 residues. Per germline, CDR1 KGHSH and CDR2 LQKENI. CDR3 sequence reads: CASSPGLAANTQYF. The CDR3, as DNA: TGTGCCAGCTCACCCGGACTAGCGGCTAATACGCAGTATTTT.

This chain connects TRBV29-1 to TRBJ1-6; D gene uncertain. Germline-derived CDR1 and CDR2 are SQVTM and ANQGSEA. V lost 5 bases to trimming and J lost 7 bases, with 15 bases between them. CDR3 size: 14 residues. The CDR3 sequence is CSVTTSGGNSPLHF. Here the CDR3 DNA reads TGCAGCGTTACAACGAGCGGTGGCAATTCACCCCTCCACTTT.

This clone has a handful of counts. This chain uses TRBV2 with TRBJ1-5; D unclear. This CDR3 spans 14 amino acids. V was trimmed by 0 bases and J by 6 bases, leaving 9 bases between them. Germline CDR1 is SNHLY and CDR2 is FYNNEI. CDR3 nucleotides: TGTGCCAGCAGTGAAGCTTCGAGACGTCAGCCCCAGCATTTT. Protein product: CASSEASRRQPQHF.

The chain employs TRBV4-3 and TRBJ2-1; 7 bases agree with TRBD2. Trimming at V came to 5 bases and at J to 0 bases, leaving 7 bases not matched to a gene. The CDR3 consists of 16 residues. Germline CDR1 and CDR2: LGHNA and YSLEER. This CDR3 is CASSTGGIRSYNEQFF. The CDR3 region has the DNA TGCGCCAGCAGCACGGGGGGTATCCGCTCCTACAATGAGCAGTTCTTC.

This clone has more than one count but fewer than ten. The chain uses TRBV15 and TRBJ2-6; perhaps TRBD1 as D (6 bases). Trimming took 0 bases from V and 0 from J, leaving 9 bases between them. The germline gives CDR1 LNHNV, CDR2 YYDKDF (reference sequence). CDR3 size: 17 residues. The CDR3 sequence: CATSRDRTDSGANVLTF. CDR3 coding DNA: TGTGCCACCAGCAGAGATCGGACAGACTCTGGGGCCAACGTCCTGACTTTC. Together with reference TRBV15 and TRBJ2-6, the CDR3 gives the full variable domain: DAMVIQNPRYQVTQFGKPVTLSCSQTLNHNVMYWYQQKSSQAPKLLFHYYDKDFNNEADTPDNFQSRRPNTSFCFLDIRSPGLGDTAMYLCATSRDRTDSGANVLTFGAGSRLTVL.

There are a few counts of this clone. Here the CDR3 DNA reads TGTGCCAGCAGCTTACCCGGACACGTTGGCTACACCTTC. It codes for CASSLPGHVGYTF. The genes are TRBV7-3 and TRBJ1-2; a possible D gene is TRBD1 (5 bases). The germline V gene has CDR1 SGHTA and CDR2 FQGTGA. The V end was cut by 2 bases, the J end by 7 bases, with 11 bases between. The CDR3 totals 13 residues.

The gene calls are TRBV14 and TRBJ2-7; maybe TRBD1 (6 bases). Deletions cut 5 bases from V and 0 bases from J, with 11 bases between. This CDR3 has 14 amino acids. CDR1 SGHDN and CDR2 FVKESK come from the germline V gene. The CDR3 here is CASSYRVSSYEQYF. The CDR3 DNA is TGTGCCAGCAGCTACAGGGTGAGCTCCTACGAGCAGTACTTC.

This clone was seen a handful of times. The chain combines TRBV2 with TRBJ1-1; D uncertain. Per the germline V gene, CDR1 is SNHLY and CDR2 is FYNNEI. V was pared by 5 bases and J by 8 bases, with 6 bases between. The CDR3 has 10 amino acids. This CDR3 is CASSWGEAFF. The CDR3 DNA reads TGTGCCAGCAGTTGGGGAGAAGCTTTCTTT.